A single sample is the source of the 9 T cell receptor beta chains below, sequenced in a study of cytomegalovirus exposure and HLA in healthy donors. PCR amplification relied on 60 Vbeta primers (plus 13 Jbeta primers). TCRdb's table, derived via immunoSEQ multiplex PCR, lists solely in-frame clones and lacks some. The sample consists of over 100,000 clones, under 70% of them appearing once. Sequencing was performed on PBMCs. These receptors all stem from a man younger than 45 in good health and CMV-seropositive.

This clone was seen more than once but under ten times. The chain has TRBV28 and TRBJ1-1; 8 bases are a match to TRBD1. Trimming cost V 5 bases and J 4 bases; bases outside gene matches: 3. From germline, CDR1 is MDHEN and CDR2 SYDVKM. The CDR3 is 13 residues long. The CDR3 coding sequence is TGTGCCAGCAGTATACAGGGGGGCACTGAAGCTTTCTTT. Amino acids: CASSIQGGTEAFF. The entire variable domain, with the rest obtained from reference TRBV28 and TRBJ1-1, is as follows: DVKVTQSSRYLVKRTGEKVFLECVQDMDHENMFWYRQDPGLGLRLIYFSYDVKMKEKGDIPEGYSVSREKKERFSLILESASTNQTSMYLCASSIQGGTEAFFGQGTRLTVV.

This clone was observed a few times. The chain has TRBV5-1 and TRBJ2-1; 12 bases agree with TRBD2. Germline CDR1 and CDR2: SGHRS and YFSETQ. The V segment lost 4 bases and the J segment 14 bases; nucleotides outside the gene matches: 13. The CDR3 runs to 15 residues. The CDR3 sequence: CASSLGTSGRYEKFF. CDR3 nucleotides: TGCGCCAGCAGCCTGGGTACTAGCGGGAGGTACGAGAAGTTCTTC.

A few counts support this clone. The V gene is TRBV7-9, the J gene TRBJ2-3; 8 positions agree with TRBD2. Germline assignment: CDR1 SEHNR and CDR2 FQNEAQ (reference sequence). J lost 5 bases, V lost 5 bases, and 18 bases had no gene match. The CDR3 is made up of 18 amino acids. The CDR3 spells CASSRREGTGLAKDTQYF. CDR3 DNA: TGTGCCAGCAGCCGTAGGGAAGGGACCGGACTAGCCAAAGATACGCAGTATTTT.

The chain combines TRBV15 with TRBJ1-6; 7 positions match TRBD1. The ends lost 5 bases at V and 5 bases at J; junction bases unmatched: 12. The CDR3 totals 17 residues. CDR1 and CDR2 (germline): LNHNV, YYDKDF (reference sequence). This chain's CDR3 is CATSSQPGQKNNSPLHF. The DNA for the CDR3 is TGTGCCACCAGCTCACAACCGGGACAGAAAAATAATTCACCCCTCCACTTT.

The gene calls are TRBV4-3 and TRBJ2-2; 9 bases are shared with TRBD2. In germline, CDR1 is LGHNA, CDR2 YSLEER. CDR3 size: 17 residues. V lost 0 bases, J lost 3 bases, and 5 bases stayed unmatched. CDR3 sequence (DNA): TGCGCCAGCAGCCAAGAACCGCTAGCGGGGTACACCGGGGAGCTGTTTTTT. This gives the protein CASSQEPLAGYTGELFF.

This clone was found a few times. The chain is built from TRBV10-1 and TRBJ1-1; D unresolved. The CDR3 has 13 residues. The V gene lost 5 bases and the J gene lost 0 bases, with 7 bases spanning the gap. Per the germline V gene, CDR1 is WNHNN and CDR2 is SYGVQD (reference sequence). The CDR3, as DNA: TGCGCCAGCAGTCCGGGTATGAACACTGAAGCTTTCTTT. Protein product: CASSPGMNTEAFF.

The rearrangement joins TRBV19 to TRBJ1-3, with D uncertain. CDR1 LNHDA and CDR2 SQIVND come from the germline V gene (reference sequence). This CDR3 is built from 16 residues. V dropped 3 bases and J dropped 1 base, with 13 bases sitting between them. CDR3 DNA: TGTGCCAGTAGTATTGGGAGCTACTCATCTGGAAACACCATATATTTT. Translating it yields CASSIGSYSSGNTIYF.

The V and J genes are TRBV4-3 and TRBJ2-6, with 7 bases matching TRBD1. V lost 0 bases and J lost 0; bases outside the gene matches: 5. The CDR3 length is 18 residues. CDR1 is LGHNA and CDR2 is YSLEER in the germline V gene. CDR3 DNA sequence: TGCGCCAGCAGCCAAGACCCGACAGGGCCCTCTGGGGCCAACGTCCTGACTTTC. It codes for CASSQDPTGPSGANVLTF.

This clone has only a few counts. The genes are TRBV18 and TRBJ2-2; unclear D gene. The CDR3 contains 15 residues. V lost 3 bases and J 6 bases, leaving 14 bases between the germline ends. Per germline, CDR1 KGHSH and CDR2 LQKENI. The CDR3 DNA sequence: TGTGCCAGCTCACCCCAGCAGCGTGCCGCCGGGGAGCTGTTTTTT. Its protein is CASSPQQRAAGELFF.